These 20 T cell receptor beta chains were all obtained from the same sample, sequenced in a study of a mutant IDH1 vaccine in newly diagnosed glioma. Sequencing used immunoSEQ multiplex PCR; TCRdb keeps in-frame clones, though not all of them. The sample consists of about 64,000 clones, roughly 74% of them appearing once. Their recognized antigens are unknown. Time point described: week 35, safety follow-up. Doses of 300 ug of mutant IDH1 20-mer peptide were given with topical imiquimod. The specimen comprised PBMCs, sampled from a glioma patient whose treatment included an IDH1 peptide vaccine. The receptors come from a man aged 50 to 60 with glioma.

The V call is TRBV12-5, the J call TRBJ2-1; no definite D call. CDR1 LGHNT and CDR2 FRNRAP come from the germline V gene. The CDR3 totals 15 residues. With 6 bases removed from V and 10 bases from J, the gap between germline ends came to 22 bases. In DNA, the CDR3 is TGTGCTAGTGGACTGGACGGCATGCGGCGATGGGAGCAGTTCTTC. This sequence encodes CASGLDGMRRWEQFF.

A word on this clone: Other nucleotide sequences from this sample produce the same CDR3. This rearrangement joins TRBV5-1 to TRBJ2-2; 8 positions match TRBD2. The CDR3 consists of 15 residues. Trimming took 0 bases from V and 3 from J; bases not matched to a gene: 1. The germline gives CDR1 SGHRS, CDR2 YFSETQ. CDR3 nucleotide sequence: TGCGCCAGCAGCTTGGCGGGGGGGGACACCGGGGAGCTGTTTTTT. Translation gives CASSLAGGDTGELFF.

The chain links TRBV19 to TRBJ1-1, with 8 bases that match TRBD1. V shed 5 bases and J 0 bases; nucleotides not matched to a gene: 2. The V gene's germline CDR1 is LNHDA and CDR2 SQIVND (reference sequence). The CDR3 totals 14 residues. This CDR3 reads CASSADRVNTEAFF. The DNA of the CDR3 is TGTGCCAGTAGTGCGGACAGGGTGAACACTGAAGCTTTCTTT. The variable domain in full, with the rest retrieved from reference TRBV19 and TRBJ1-1, is DGGITQSPKYLFRKEGQNVTLSCEQNLNHDAMYWYRQDPGQGLRLIYYSQIVNDFQKGDIAEGYSVSREKKESFPLTVTSAQKNPTAFYLCASSADRVNTEAFFGQGTRLTVV.

This chain joins TRBV2 and TRBJ1-2; D is undetermined. This CDR3 is 13 amino acids long. Trimming took off 0 bases at V and 7 bases at J, with 9 bases between the two ends. Germline V gene sequence: CDR1 SNHLY, CDR2 FYNNEI. Here the CDR3 DNA reads TGTGCCAGCAGTGAAGCGGTGATCTCTGGCTACACCTTC. Amino acid sequence: CASSEAVISGYTF.

The rearrangement joins TRBV5-1 to TRBJ1-1, with 7 bases fitting TRBD1. The germline V gene encodes CDR1 SGHRS and CDR2 YFSETQ. Trimming removed 5 bases from V and 5 bases from J; junction bases left unmatched: 12. CDR3 length: 15 residues. As DNA, the CDR3 is TGCGCCAGCAGTTATACAGGGGTGGGAATAACTGAAGCTTTCTTT. Translated: CASSYTGVGITEAFF.

This clone appeared a single time. The CDR3 sequence: CASSGSDSAREQYF. In nucleotides, the CDR3 is TGTGCCAGCAGCGGGTCGGACAGTGCGCGAGAGCAGTACTTC. The gene calls are TRBV9 and TRBJ2-7; possibly TRBD1 for D (6 bases). The CDR3 consists of 14 residues. Germline V gene lookup returns CDR1 SGDLS and CDR2 YYNGEE. Trimming pared 3 bases from V and 7 bases from J, leaving 17 bases between. The variable domain in full, completed from reference TRBV9 and TRBJ2-7, reads DSGVTQTPKHLITATGQRVTLRCSPRSGDLSVYWYQQSLDQGLQFLIQYYNGEERAKGNILERFSAQQFPDLHSELNLSSLELGDSALYFCASSGSDSAREQYFGPGTRLTVT.

In this sample, this clone turned up once. The chain uses TRBV11-2 and TRBJ1-5, with TRBD1 identical over 9 bases. There are 15 residues in the CDR3. J lost 5 bases, V lost 5 bases, and 7 bases had no gene match. Germline-derived CDR1 and CDR2 are SGHAT and FQNNGV. The CDR3 sequence: CASSPAGQGYQPQHF. CDR3 nucleotide sequence: TGTGCCAGCAGCCCCGCGGGACAGGGTTATCAGCCCCAGCATTTT.

The gene calls are TRBV30 and TRBJ2-5, with D perhaps matching TRBD1 (5 bases). The CDR3 loop spans 12 amino acids. The germline CDR1 and CDR2 sequences are GTSNPN and SVGIG (reference sequence). The V gene lost 3 bases and the J gene lost 5 bases, with 10 bases spanning the gap. The CDR3 is CAWSPGQETQYF. The CDR3 DNA reads as TGTGCCTGGAGCCCAGGGCAGGAGACCCAGTACTTC.

The chain carries TRBV27 and TRBJ2-1; 10 bases fit TRBD2. The V segment lost 6 bases and the J segment 6 bases; nucleotides outside the gene matches: 11. The germline gives CDR1 MNHEY, CDR2 SMNVEV (reference sequence). This CDR3 is built from 16 residues. CDR3 DNA sequence: TGTGCCAGCAGGCCGCCGGCTAGCGGGGGCCTCAATGAGCAGTTCTTC. It codes for CASRPPASGGLNEQFF.

The chain joins TRBV30 to TRBJ2-7; possible D gene TRBD2, 6 bases. Germline CDR1 reads GTSNPN; CDR2 reads SVGIG (reference sequence). Trimming shortened V by 3 bases and J by 5 bases, and 17 bases separated the two germline ends. The CDR3 runs 14 residues. CDR3 region: CAWRAGRLFDEQYF. The DNA of the CDR3 is TGTGCCTGGAGGGCGGGACGTCTGTTCGACGAGCAGTACTTC.

This rearrangement joins TRBV29-1 to TRBJ2-5; D perhaps matches TRBD2 (7 bases). The J call may be mistaken, given a closer DNA end match to TRBJ2-7. CDR1 SQVTM and CDR2 ANQGSEA come from the germline V gene. CDR3 length: 14 residues. The CDR3 DNA is TGCAGCGTCTTGGGGGGGCAGGGCTTAAACGAGCAGTACTTC. Its protein is CSVLGGQGLNEQYF.

This chain uses TRBV25-1 with TRBJ1-3; maybe TRBD1 (5 bases). Germline CDR1 MGHDK, CDR2 SYGVNS. Trimming removed 10 bases at V and 0 bases at J, with 19 bases between. The CDR3 has 16 amino acids. In DNA form, the CDR3 reads TGTGCCACCTCATCAAGAGGGGTCCTCTCTGGAAACACCATATATTTT. As protein: CATSSRGVLSGNTIYF.

CDR3 coding DNA: TGTGCCATCAGTGAGTCGAGGGGGCCAACCACCGGAGGCTACACCTTC. Its translation: CAISESRGPTTGGYTF. The chain carries TRBV10-3 and TRBJ1-2, with 7 bases matching TRBD1. CDR1 is ENHRY and CDR2 is SYGVKD in the germline V gene. The ends lost 0 bases at V and 8 bases at J; junction bases unmatched: 12. The CDR3 contains 16 residues.

This clone was seen a single time. V is TRBV30 and J is TRBJ1-4; 7 positions agree with TRBD1. V dropped 1 base and J dropped 4; count of bases not matched to a gene: 6. The CDR3 is 15 residues long. The germline V gene has CDR1 GTSNPN and CDR2 SVGIG (reference sequence). This CDR3 reads CAWSAQGKLNEKLFF. DNA of the CDR3: TGTGCCTGGAGTGCACAGGGGAAACTTAATGAAAAACTGTTTTTT. Full variable domain (outside the CDR3, taken from reference TRBV30 and TRBJ1-4): SQTIHQWPATLVQPVGSPLSLECTVEGTSNPNLYWYRQAAGRGLQLLFYSVGIGQISSEVPQNLSASRPQDRQFILSSKKLLLSDSGFYLCAWSAQGKLNEKLFFGSGTQLSVL.

This chain joins TRBV19 and TRBJ2-1; TRBD2 matches 7 bases. The CDR3 length is 11 residues. After removal of 6 bases from V and 15 bases from J, the junction contained 8 bases not matched to a gene. The germline V gene has CDR1 LNHDA and CDR2 SQIVND (reference sequence). DNA of the CDR3: TGTGCCAGTAGACAAGCGGGGTCTTGGTTCTTC. Its translation: CASRQAGSWFF.

The chain recombines TRBV29-1 with TRBJ2-5, with D possibly being TRBD1 (5 bases). CDR1 is SQVTM and CDR2 is ANQGSEA in the germline V gene. The length of the CDR3 is 11 residues. Trimming took 5 bases from V and 4 from J, leaving 8 bases between them. This chain's CDR3 is CSVLDRETQYF. The CDR3 DNA sequence: TGCAGCGTTCTCGACAGAGAGACCCAGTACTTC.

The V call is TRBV5-1, the J call TRBJ2-5, with D unclear. V was pared by 4 bases and J by 2 bases, with 0 bases between. CDR1 is SGHRS, CDR2 YFSETQ, per germline. The CDR3 extends over 10 amino acids. The CDR3, as DNA: TGCGCCAGCAGCCAAGAGACCCAGTACTTC. It translates to CASSQETQYF.

The chain combines TRBV11-2 with TRBJ1-2; D ambiguous. The CDR3 totals 11 residues. The germline gives CDR1 SGHAT, CDR2 FQNNGV. Trimming removed 3 bases from V and 6 bases from J, with 5 bases in between. In DNA, the CDR3 is TGTGCCAGCAGCTTTAGGGATGGCTACACCTTC. Translating it yields CASSFRDGYTF. Variable domain in full (rest from reference TRBV11-2 and TRBJ1-2): EAGVAQSPRYKIIEKRQSVAFWCNPISGHATLYWYQQILGQGPKLLIQFQNNGVVDDSQLPKDRFSAERLKGVDSTLKIQPAKLEDSAVYLCASSFRDGYTFGSGTRLTVV.

V usage is TRBV19 and J usage is TRBJ2-1; the match to TRBD1 covers 10 bases. Germline CDR1 reads LNHDA; CDR2 reads SQIVND (reference sequence). The CDR3 consists of 15 residues. Germline trimming cut 3 bases from V and 7 bases from J; bases unmatched to any gene: 6. CDR3 loop: CASSIYGQGVNEQFF. The CDR3 DNA is TGTGCCAGTAGTATCTATGGACAGGGGGTAAATGAGCAGTTCTTC. Based on the CDR3 plus reference TRBV19 and TRBJ2-1, the full variable domain is DGGITQSPKYLFRKEGQNVTLSCEQNLNHDAMYWYRQDPGQGLRLIYYSQIVNDFQKGDIAEGYSVSREKKESFPLTVTSAQKNPTAFYLCASSIYGQGVNEQFFGPGTRLTVL.

The CDR3 spells CALRTGPNTEAFF. In DNA, the CDR3 is TGTGCCCTTCGGACAGGGCCGAACACTGAAGCTTTCTTT. The chain carries TRBV10-3 and TRBJ1-1, with 8 bases that match TRBD1. CDR3 length: 13 residues. Germline loops: CDR1 ENHRY, CDR2 SYGVKD. V lost 11 bases and J lost 1; bases outside the gene matches: 6.